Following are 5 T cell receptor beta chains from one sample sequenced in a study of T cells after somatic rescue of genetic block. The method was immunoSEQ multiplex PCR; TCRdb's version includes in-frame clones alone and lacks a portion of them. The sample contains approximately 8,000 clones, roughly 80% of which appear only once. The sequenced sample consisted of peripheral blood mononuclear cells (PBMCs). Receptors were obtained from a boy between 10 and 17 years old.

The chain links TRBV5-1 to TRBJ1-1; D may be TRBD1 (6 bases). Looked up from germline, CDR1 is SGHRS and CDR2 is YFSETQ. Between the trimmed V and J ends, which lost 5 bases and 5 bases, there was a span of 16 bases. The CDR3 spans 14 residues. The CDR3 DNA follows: TGCGCCAGCAGTATTGACAGGCCTAAGACTGAAGCTTTCTTT. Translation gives CASSIDRPKTEAFF.

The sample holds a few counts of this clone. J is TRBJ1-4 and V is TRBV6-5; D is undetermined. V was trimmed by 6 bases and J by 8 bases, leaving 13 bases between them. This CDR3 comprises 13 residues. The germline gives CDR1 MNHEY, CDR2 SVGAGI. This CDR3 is CASRDNMEEKLFF. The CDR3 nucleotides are TGTGCCAGCAGGGATAACATGGAGGAAAAACTGTTTTTT.

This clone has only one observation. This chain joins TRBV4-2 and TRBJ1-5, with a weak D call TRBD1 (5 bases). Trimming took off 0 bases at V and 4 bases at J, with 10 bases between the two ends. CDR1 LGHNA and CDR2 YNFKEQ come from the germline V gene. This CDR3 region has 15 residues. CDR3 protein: CASSQDWAGNQPQHF. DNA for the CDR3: TGTGCCAGCAGCCAAGATTGGGCAGGGAATCAGCCCCAGCATTTT.

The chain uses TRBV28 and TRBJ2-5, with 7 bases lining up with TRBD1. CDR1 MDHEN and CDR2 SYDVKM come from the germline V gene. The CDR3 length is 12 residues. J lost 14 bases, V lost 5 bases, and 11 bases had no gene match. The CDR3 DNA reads TGTGCCAGCAGTAAACTGGACAGGTACAAATACTTC. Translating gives CASSKLDRYKYF.

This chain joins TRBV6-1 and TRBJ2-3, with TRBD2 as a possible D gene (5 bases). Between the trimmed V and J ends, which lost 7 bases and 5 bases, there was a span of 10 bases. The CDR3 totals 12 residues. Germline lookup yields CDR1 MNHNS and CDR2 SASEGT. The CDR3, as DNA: TGTGCCAGCACCATCCGGGGAGATACGCAGTATTTT. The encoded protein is CASTIRGDTQYF.